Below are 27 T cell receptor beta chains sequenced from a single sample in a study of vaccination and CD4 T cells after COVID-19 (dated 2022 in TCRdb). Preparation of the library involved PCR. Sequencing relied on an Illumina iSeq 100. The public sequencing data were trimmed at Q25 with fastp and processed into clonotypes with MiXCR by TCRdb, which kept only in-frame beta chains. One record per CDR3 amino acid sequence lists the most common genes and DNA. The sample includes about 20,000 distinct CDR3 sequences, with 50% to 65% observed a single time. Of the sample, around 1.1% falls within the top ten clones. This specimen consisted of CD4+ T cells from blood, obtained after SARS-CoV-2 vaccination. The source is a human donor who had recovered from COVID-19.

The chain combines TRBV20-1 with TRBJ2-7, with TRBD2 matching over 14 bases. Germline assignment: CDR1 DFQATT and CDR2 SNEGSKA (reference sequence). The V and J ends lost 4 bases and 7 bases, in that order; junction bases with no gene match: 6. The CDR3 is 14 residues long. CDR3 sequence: CSATGLAGVREQYF. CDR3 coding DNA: TGCAGTGCTACGGGACTAGCGGGAGTGAGGGAGCAGTACTTC.

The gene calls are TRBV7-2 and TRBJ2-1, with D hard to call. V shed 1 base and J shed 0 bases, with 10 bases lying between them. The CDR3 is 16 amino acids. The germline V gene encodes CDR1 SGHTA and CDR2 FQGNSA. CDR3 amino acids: CASSLGGDSSYNEQFF. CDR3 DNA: TGTGCCAGCAGCTTAGGAGGCGATAGCTCCTACAATGAGCAGTTCTTC.

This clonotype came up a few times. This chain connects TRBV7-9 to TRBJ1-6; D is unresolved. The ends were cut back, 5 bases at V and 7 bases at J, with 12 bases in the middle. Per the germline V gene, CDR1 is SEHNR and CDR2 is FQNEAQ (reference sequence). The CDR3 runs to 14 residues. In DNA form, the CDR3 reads TGTGCCAGCAGCCCCCGTTTTCAAAATTCACCCCTCCACTTT. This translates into CASSPRFQNSPLHF.

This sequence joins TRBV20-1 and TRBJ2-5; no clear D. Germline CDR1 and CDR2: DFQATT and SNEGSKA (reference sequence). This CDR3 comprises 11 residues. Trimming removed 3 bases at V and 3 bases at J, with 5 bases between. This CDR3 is CSASPEETQYF. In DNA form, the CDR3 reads TGCAGTGCTAGCCCCGAAGAGACCCAGTACTTC.

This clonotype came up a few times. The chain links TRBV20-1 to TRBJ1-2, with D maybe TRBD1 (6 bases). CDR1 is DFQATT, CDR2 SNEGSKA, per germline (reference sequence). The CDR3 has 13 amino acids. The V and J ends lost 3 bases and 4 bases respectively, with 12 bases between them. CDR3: CSASPGEGYGYTF. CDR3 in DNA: TGCAGTGCTAGTCCAGGGGAGGGCTATGGCTACACCTTC.

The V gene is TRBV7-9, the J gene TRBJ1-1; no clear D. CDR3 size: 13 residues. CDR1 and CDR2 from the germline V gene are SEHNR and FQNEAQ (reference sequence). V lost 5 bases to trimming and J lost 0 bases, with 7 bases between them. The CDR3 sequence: CASSLDMNTEAFF. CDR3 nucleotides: TGTGCCAGCAGCCTAGACATGAACACTGAAGCTTTCTTT.

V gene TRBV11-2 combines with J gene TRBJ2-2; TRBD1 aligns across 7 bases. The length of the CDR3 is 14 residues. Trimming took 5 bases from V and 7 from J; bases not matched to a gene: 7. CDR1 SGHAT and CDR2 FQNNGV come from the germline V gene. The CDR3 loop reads CASSNTGAGGELFF. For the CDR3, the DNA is TGTGCCAGCAGCAACACAGGGGCGGGCGGGGAGCTGTTTTTT.

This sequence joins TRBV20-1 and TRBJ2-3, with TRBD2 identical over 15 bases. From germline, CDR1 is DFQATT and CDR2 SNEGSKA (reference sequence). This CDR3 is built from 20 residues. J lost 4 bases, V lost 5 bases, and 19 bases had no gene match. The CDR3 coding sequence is TGCAGTGCTTCTGCCCGATCCCCGGGACTAGCGGGGGGATCCCCAGATACGCAGTATTTT. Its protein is CSASARSPGLAGGSPDTQYF.

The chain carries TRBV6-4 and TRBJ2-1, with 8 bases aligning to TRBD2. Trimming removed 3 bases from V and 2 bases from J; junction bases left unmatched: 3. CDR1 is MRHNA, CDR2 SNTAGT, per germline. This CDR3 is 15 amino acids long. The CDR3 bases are TGTGCCAGCAGTGAGGGACTAGGCACCTACAATGAGCAGTTCTTC. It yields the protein CASSEGLGTYNEQFF.

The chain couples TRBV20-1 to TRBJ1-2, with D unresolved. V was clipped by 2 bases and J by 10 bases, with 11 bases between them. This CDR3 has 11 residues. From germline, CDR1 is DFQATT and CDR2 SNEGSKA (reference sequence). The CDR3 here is CSARIRVDYTF. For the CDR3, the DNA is TGCAGTGCTAGAATTCGGGTGGACTACACCTTC.

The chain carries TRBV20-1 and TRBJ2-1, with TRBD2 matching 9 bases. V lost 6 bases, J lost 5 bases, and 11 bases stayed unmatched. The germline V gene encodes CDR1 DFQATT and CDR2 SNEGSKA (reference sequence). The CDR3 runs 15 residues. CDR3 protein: CSAPNPSGNNNEQFF. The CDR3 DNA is TGCAGTGCCCCGAACCCTAGCGGGAACAACAATGAGCAGTTCTTC.

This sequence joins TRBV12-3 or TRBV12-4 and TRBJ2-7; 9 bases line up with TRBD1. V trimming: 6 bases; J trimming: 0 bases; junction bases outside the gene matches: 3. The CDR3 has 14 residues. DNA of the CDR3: TGTGCCAGCAGCCCGACAGGGGGCTCCTACGAGCAGTACTTC. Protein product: CASSPTGGSYEQYF.

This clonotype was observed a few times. The CDR3 reads CASSGQVSGEQFF. CDR3 DNA: TGTGCCAGCAGCGGCCAAGTGTCGGGTGAGCAGTTCTTC. The chain recombines TRBV7-8 with TRBJ2-1; no definite D call. The CDR3 sequence is 13 residues long. Germline values: CDR1 SGHVS, CDR2 FQNEAQ. Trimming cost V 5 bases and J 9 bases, with 14 bases left between them.

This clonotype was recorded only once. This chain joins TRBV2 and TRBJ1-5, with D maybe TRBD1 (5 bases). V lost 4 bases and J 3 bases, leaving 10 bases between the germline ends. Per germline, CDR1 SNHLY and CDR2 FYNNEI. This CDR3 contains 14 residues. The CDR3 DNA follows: TGTGCCAGCAGTGCGGGGGACCCCAATCAGCCCCAGCATTTT. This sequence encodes CASSAGDPNQPQHF.

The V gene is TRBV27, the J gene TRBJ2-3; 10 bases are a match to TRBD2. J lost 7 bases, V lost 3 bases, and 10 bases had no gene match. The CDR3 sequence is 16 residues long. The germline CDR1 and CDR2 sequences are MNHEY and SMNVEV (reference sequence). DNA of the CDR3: TGTGCCAGCAGTTTTTCCAGCGGGAGGGCCACGAATACGCAGTATTTT. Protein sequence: CASSFSSGRATNTQYF.

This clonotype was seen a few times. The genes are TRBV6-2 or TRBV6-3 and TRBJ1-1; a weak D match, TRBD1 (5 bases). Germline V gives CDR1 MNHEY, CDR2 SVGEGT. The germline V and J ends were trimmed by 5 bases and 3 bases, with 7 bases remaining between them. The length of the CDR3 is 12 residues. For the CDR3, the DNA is TGTGCCAGCAGTCGCAGGGACACTGAAGCTTTCTTT. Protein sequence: CASSRRDTEAFF.

The CDR3 region has the DNA TGCAGTGCTAGCCCTAGTTTGAACACCGGGGAGCTGTTTTTT. This translates into CSASPSLNTGELFF. The chain has TRBV20-1 and TRBJ2-2; no firm D call. The CDR3 runs to 14 residues. V gave up 3 bases and J gave up 1 base, with 9 bases separating them. From germline, CDR1 is DFQATT and CDR2 SNEGSKA (reference sequence).

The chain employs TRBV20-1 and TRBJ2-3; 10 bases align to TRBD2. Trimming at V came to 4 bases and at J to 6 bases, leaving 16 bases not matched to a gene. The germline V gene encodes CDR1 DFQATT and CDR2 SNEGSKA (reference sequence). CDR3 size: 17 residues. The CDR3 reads CSATGLASTWGEDTQYF. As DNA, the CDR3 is TGCAGTGCTACGGGACTAGCGAGTACCTGGGGGGAGGATACGCAGTATTTT.

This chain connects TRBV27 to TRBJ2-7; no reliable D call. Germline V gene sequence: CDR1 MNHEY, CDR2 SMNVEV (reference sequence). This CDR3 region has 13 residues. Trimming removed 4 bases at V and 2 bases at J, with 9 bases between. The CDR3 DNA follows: TGTGCCAGCAGTTACGGATTAGCCTACGAGCAGTACTTC. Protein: CASSYGLAYEQYF.

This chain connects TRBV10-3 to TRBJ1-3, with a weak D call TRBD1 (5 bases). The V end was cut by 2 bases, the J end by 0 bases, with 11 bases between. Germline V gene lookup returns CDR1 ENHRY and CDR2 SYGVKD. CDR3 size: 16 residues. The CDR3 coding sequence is TGTGCCATCAGTGAGCCGGGACGGAGCTCTGGAAACACCATATATTTT. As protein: CAISEPGRSSGNTIYF.

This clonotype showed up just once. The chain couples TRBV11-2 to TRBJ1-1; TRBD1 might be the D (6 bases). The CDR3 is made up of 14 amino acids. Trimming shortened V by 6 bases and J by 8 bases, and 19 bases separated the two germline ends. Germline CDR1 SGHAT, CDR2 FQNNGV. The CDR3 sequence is CASRQTGTGGEAFF. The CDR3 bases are TGTGCCAGCAGACAAACCGGGACGGGGGGCGAAGCTTTCTTT.

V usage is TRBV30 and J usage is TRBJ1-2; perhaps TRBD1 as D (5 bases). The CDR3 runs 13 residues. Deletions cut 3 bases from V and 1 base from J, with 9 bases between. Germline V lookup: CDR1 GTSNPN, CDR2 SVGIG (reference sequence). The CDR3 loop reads CAWRRRGNYGYTF. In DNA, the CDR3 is TGTGCCTGGAGGCGGAGGGGTAACTATGGCTACACCTTC. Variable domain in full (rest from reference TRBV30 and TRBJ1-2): SQTIHQWPATLVQPVGSPLSLECTVEGTSNPNLYWYRQAAGRGLQLLFYSVGIGQISSEVPQNLSASRPQDRQFILSSKKLLLSDSGFYLCAWRRRGNYGYTFGSGTRLTVV.

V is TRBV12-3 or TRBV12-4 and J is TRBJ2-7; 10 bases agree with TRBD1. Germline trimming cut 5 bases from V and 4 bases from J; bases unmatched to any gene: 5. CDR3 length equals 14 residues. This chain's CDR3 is CASSEGTGAYEQYF. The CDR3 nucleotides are TGTGCCAGCAGTGAAGGGACAGGGGCATACGAGCAGTACTTC.

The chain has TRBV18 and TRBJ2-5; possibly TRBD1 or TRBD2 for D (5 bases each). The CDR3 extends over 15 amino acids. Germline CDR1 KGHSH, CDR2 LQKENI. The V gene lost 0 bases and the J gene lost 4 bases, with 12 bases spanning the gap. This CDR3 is CASSPPKPGRETQYF. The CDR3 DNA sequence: TGTGCCAGCTCACCACCTAAACCGGGGCGAGAGACCCAGTACTTC.

The chain's CDR3 is CSAGHHRGHEQYF. The CDR3 DNA is TGCAGTGCCGGACATCACAGGGGCCACGAGCAGTACTTC. The chain couples TRBV20-1 to TRBJ2-7, with 7 bases identical to TRBD1. With V trimmed by 6 bases and J by 5 bases, 10 bases remained unmatched. This CDR3 contains 13 residues. Germline CDR1 DFQATT, CDR2 SNEGSKA (reference sequence).

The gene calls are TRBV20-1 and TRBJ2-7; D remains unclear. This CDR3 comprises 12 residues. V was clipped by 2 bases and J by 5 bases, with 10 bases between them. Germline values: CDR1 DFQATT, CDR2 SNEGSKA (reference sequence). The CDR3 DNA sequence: TGCAGTGCTAGATTGGTTATGGACGAGCAGTACTTC. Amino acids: CSARLVMDEQYF.

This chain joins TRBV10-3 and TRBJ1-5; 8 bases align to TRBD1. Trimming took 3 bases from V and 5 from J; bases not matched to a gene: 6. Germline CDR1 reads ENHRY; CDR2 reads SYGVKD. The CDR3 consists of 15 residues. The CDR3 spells CAISDPDRGHQPQHF. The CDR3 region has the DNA TGTGCCATCAGTGACCCTGACAGGGGCCATCAGCCCCAGCATTTT.